Given below is one T cell receptor beta chain in context. Its antigen remains unidentified. This sample is part of a study of cytomegalovirus exposure and HLA in healthy donors. Study-wide results and limits: Associated with HLA alleles at 0.05 false discovery rate in a later analysis were some 16,000 TCR beta sequences.

The CDR3 is made up of 13 amino acids. In germline, CDR1 is MDHEN, CDR2 SYDVKM. With 7 bases removed from V and 1 base from J, the gap between germline ends came to 10 bases. Amplification used 60 Vbeta primers and 13 Jbeta primers. The data were produced by immunoSEQ multiplex PCR, yet TCRdb's version contains in-frame clones alone and is incomplete. This sample has 160,000 or so clones, with around 78% found just once. This TCR came from a man in his forties in good health and CMV-seronegative. The J gene is TRBJ2-5, the V gene TRBV28; D unresolved. Sequencing was done on a sample of PBMCs. CDR3 residues: CASNPPGQETQYF. For the CDR3, the DNA is TGTGCCAGCAACCCTCCCGGCCAAGAGACCCAGTACTTC.